This entry features one T cell receptor beta chain sequence. Its antigen is still unknown. This CDR3 has 15 residues. Trimming took 2 bases from V and 4 from J, leaving 15 bases between them. CDR1 and CDR2 from the germline V gene are SGHRS and YFSETQ. The data derive from a study of cytomegalovirus exposure and HLA in healthy donors. Overall study results and limits: Presence/absence analyses treated sequencing depth as roughly uniform across donors.

This PCR relied on a set of 60 Vbeta primers and 13 Jbeta primers. Clones were read by immunoSEQ multiplex PCR, and TCRdb kept only the in-frame ones, dropping some. The sample lists around 150,000 clones, over 60% occurring once. What was sequenced was PBMCs. The clonotype comes from a man aged 40-49 years in good health and CMV-seronegative. J is TRBJ2-5 and V is TRBV5-1, with D possibly TRBD1 on 7 matching bases. The CDR3 sequence: CASSFFDRDSETQYF. CDR3 coding DNA: TGCGCCAGCAGCTTCTTCGACAGGGACTCAGAGACCCAGTACTTC.